A single sample is the source of the 7 T cell receptor beta chains below, sequenced in a study of a mutant IDH1 vaccine in newly diagnosed glioma. The time point here: week 23, last vaccination. The study gave 300 ug of mutant IDH1 20-mer peptide per vaccine dose, with topical imiquimod. Assay used: immunoSEQ multiplex PCR; TCRdb lists only in-frame clones, some missing. The sample lists roughly 38,000 clones, around 74% occurring once. The antigens for these receptors are not known. Sequenced material: PBMCs, taken from a glioma patient whose treatment included an IDH1 peptide vaccine. The origin of the receptors is a man aged 45 to 65 with glioma.

In its sample, this clone was seen once. The chain has TRBV11-2 and TRBJ1-1, with 7 bases that match TRBD1. J gave up 5 bases and V 3 bases, and 0 bases lay outside the gene matches. The germline gives CDR1 SGHAT, CDR2 FQNNGV. This CDR3 comprises 12 residues. CDR3 coding DNA: TGTGCCAGCAGCTTGGACAGGACTGAAGCTTTCTTT. It is translated as CASSLDRTEAFF.

This chain joins TRBV2 and TRBJ2-3; TRBD2 matches at 8 bases. Per the germline V gene, CDR1 is SNHLY and CDR2 is FYNNEI. Trimming took 8 bases from V and 0 from J; bases not matched to a gene: 4. The length of the CDR3 is 14 residues. CDR3 sequence reads: CASCPGGSTDTQYF. The DNA of the CDR3 is TGTGCCAGCTGCCCGGGGGGGAGCACAGATACGCAGTATTTT. Looking up the rest from reference TRBV2 and TRBJ2-3 gives the full variable domain: EPEVTQTPSHQVTQMGQEVILRCVPISNHLYFYWYRQILGQKVEFLVSFYNNEISEKSEIFDDQFSVERPDGSNFTLKIRSTKLEDSAMYFCASCPGGSTDTQYFGPGTRLTVL.

The chain employs TRBV27 and TRBJ1-6; weak D call: TRBD1 (6 bases). Deletions cut 7 bases from V and 10 bases from J, with 23 bases between. This CDR3 comprises 16 residues. CDR1 and CDR2 (germline): MNHEY, SMNVEV (reference sequence). The CDR3, as DNA: TGTGCCAGCACCCAAACGGCAGGGGCGAGTTCCTCACCCCTCCACTTT. Translated: CASTQTAGASSSPLHF.

This chain links TRBV9 with TRBJ2-2, with D perhaps matching TRBD1 or TRBD2 (6 bases each). Germline V gene lookup returns CDR1 SGDLS and CDR2 YYNGEE. This CDR3 comprises 16 residues. V shed 0 bases and J shed 3 bases, with 12 bases lying between them. CDR3 nucleotides: TGTGCCAGCAGCGTAGAGGCTAGGGGGGACACCGGGGAGCTGTTTTTT. Protein product: CASSVEARGDTGELFF.

The chain is built from TRBV18 and TRBJ2-5, with 14 positions matching TRBD2. The CDR3 length is 16 residues. Germline V CDR1 and CDR2: KGHSH, LQKENI. V lost 1 base to trimming and J lost 5 bases; unmatched junction nucleotides: 3. CDR3 in amino acids: CASSPQRTSGRETQYF. The CDR3 bases are TGTGCCAGCTCACCACAGAGGACTAGCGGGAGGGAGACCCAGTACTTC.

The genes are TRBV7-9 and TRBJ2-5; D unclear. Germline lookup yields CDR1 SEHNR and CDR2 FQNEAQ (reference sequence). The CDR3 extends over 14 amino acids. Trimming removed 4 bases at V and 1 base at J, with 10 bases between. The chain's CDR3 is CASSSLNFQETQYF. The CDR3 bases are TGTGCCAGCAGCTCCCTAAACTTCCAAGAGACCCAGTACTTC.

As concerns this clone: This same CDR3 is encoded by further DNA sequences in the sample. The J gene is TRBJ1-5, the V gene TRBV19; 7 nucleotides match TRBD1. The CDR3 length is 14 residues. Trimming took 5 bases from V and 2 from J; bases not matched to a gene: 3. CDR1 LNHDA and CDR2 SQIVND come from the germline V gene (reference sequence). DNA for the CDR3: TGTGCCAGTAGTGTAACAGGGGGCAATCAGCCCCAGCATTTT. Its protein product is CASSVTGGNQPQHF.